The clone carrying this TCR beta chain appeared many times. Its antigen is not known. This specimen belongs to a study of CD8 T cells in ankylosing spondylitis. In germline, CDR1 is SGDLS, CDR2 YYNGEE. The CDR3 spans 17 residues. V lost 2 bases to trimming and J lost 6 bases; unmatched junction nucleotides: 9. Study-wide results and caveats: For ankylosing spondylitis blood, a TCR beta motif of under 10 highly homologous variants appeared characteristic.

Quantitative molecular-barcoded 5'-RACE generated the TCR beta libraries. MiXCR, run by TCRdb on the 5' RACE reads, gives a single entry per CDR3 protein. The sample records 200,000 to 250,000 distinct CDR3 sequences, over 9.5% being singletons. This receptor was obtained from a male donor with ankylosing spondylitis or in good health (not recorded which). Specimen: blood, either unsorted or a sorted T cell fraction (not recorded which). V and J are TRBV9 and TRBJ2-3; 13 nucleotides align to TRBD2. CDR3 residues: CASSVPTSGGAQDTQYF. Written as DNA, the CDR3 is TGTGCCAGCAGCGTTCCCACTAGCGGGGGGGCCCAGGATACGCAGTATTTT.